What follows are 13 T cell receptor beta chains derived from one specimen sequenced in a study of sequential checkpoint blockade in melanoma. Method: immunoSEQ multiplex PCR; TCRdb's copy keeps in-frame clones and lacks some. The table records 2,200 or so clones, roughly 57% of them present only once. Treatment here: randomized to nivolumab then ipilimumab (arm A) or the reverse (arm B). Sequenced here: CD8+ T cells sorted from blood (inferred from file names), sampled from a patient given nivolumab and ipilimumab in sequence. Every receptor here comes from a human patient with melanoma. Some clones in this sample may be carry-over from other donors' samples.

This chain connects TRBV6-6 to TRBJ1-2; D is undetermined. Deletions cut 6 bases from V and 3 bases from J, with 5 bases between. In germline, CDR1 is MNHNY, CDR2 SVGAGI (reference sequence). The CDR3 sequence is 11 residues long. CDR3 nucleotides: TGTGCCAGCAGCAGCGACTATGGCTACACCTTC. It is translated as CASSSDYGYTF.

By its share, this clone is large. In DNA, the CDR3 is TGTGCCAGCAGCTTTGGGGCAGGGTGGACTGAAGCTTTCTTT. It encodes CASSFGAGWTEAFF. This chain joins TRBV5-8 and TRBJ1-1; a possible D gene is TRBD1 (5 bases). This CDR3 is 14 amino acids long. CDR1 is SGHTS and CDR2 is YDEGEE in the germline V gene. The V end lost 2 bases, the J end lost 5 bases, and 13 bases lay between the germline ends.

By its share, this clone is medium-sized. The chain joins TRBV30 to TRBJ2-7; D is uncertain. Trimming removed 4 bases at V and 3 bases at J, with 16 bases between. Germline V gene sequence: CDR1 GTSNPN, CDR2 SVGIG (reference sequence). This CDR3 has 14 amino acids. CDR3 loop: CAWIFRRLVYEQYF. CDR3 in DNA: TGTGCCTGGATTTTCCGGCGACTGGTCTACGAGCAGTACTTC.

This clone was counted between two and nine times. The chain employs TRBV2 and TRBJ2-5, with TRBD1 matching over 8 bases. V lost 9 bases, J lost 5 bases, and 11 bases stayed unmatched. The CDR3 is made up of 14 amino acids. The germline gives CDR1 SNHLY, CDR2 FYNNEI. The CDR3 spells CASVGQGMKETQYF. The CDR3 DNA reads as TGTGCCAGTGTCGGACAGGGTATGAAGGAGACCCAGTACTTC.

In its sample, this clone was seen a few times. V is TRBV13 and J is TRBJ2-7; 10 nucleotides align to TRBD1. The CDR3 is made up of 14 amino acids. V lost 5 bases and J lost 4; bases outside the gene matches: 5. Germline CDR1 PRHDT, CDR2 FYEKMQ (reference sequence). The CDR3 loop reads CASSERQGAYEQYF. CDR3 coding DNA: TGTGCCAGCAGCGAGAGACAGGGGGCTTACGAGCAGTACTTC. Full variable domain (outside the CDR3, taken from reference TRBV13 and TRBJ2-7): AAGVIQSPRHLIKEKRETATLKCYPIPRHDTVYWYQQGPGQDPQFLISFYEKMQSDKGSIPDRFSAQQFSDYHSELNMSSLELGDSALYFCASSERQGAYEQYFGPGTRLTVT.

This clone was observed a few times. The J gene is TRBJ1-1, the V gene TRBV5-8; D remains ambiguous. The CDR3 contains 15 residues. Trimming took 0 bases from V and 5 from J, leaving 14 bases between them. The germline CDR1 and CDR2 sequences are SGHTS and YDEGEE. CDR3 DNA: TGTGCCAGCAGCTTGGAAGGGCGGGGAGGGACTGAAGCTTTCTTT. Translated, it gives CASSLEGRGGTEAFF.

CDR3 residues: CASSGPSGGSSYNEQFF. DNA of the CDR3: TGCGCCAGCAGTGGACCTAGCGGGGGCAGCTCCTACAATGAGCAGTTCTTC. This chain uses TRBV10-1 with TRBJ2-1, with TRBD2 matching over 10 bases. V dropped 4 bases and J dropped 0; count of bases not matched to a gene: 6. Germline CDR1 WNHNN, CDR2 SYGVQD (reference sequence). The CDR3 covers 17 residues.

The genes are TRBV28 and TRBJ1-1; tentatively, D is TRBD1 (6 bases). Germline values: CDR1 MDHEN, CDR2 SYDVKM. The CDR3 has 13 residues. V lost 5 bases to trimming and J lost 6 bases, with 13 bases between them. CDR3 region: CASSLTGLAEAFF. CDR3 sequence (DNA): TGTGCCAGCAGTCTCACAGGGTTGGCTGAAGCTTTCTTT.

The rearrangement joins TRBV29-1 to TRBJ1-2; no clear D gene. The CDR3 consists of 14 residues. Germline CDR1 reads SQVTM; CDR2 reads ANQGSEA. V was pared by 1 base and J by 1 base, with 10 bases between. Written as DNA, the CDR3 is TGCAGCGTTGAAGGGGCAGGACTTAACTATGGCTACACCTTC. Protein: CSVEGAGLNYGYTF.

The chain uses TRBV7-9 and TRBJ1-2; a possible D gene is TRBD1 (6 bases). The V gene's germline CDR1 is SEHNR and CDR2 FQNEAQ (reference sequence). The CDR3 has 15 residues. With 0 bases removed from V and 4 bases from J, the gap between germline ends came to 12 bases. In DNA form, the CDR3 reads TGTGCCAGCAGCTTAGCGTCCAGGGGAGCCTATGGCTACACCTTC. Translated: CASSLASRGAYGYTF.

The chain uses TRBV7-9 and TRBJ1-2; D remains ambiguous. CDR1 and CDR2 from the germline V gene are SEHNR and FQNEAQ (reference sequence). The CDR3 is 16 amino acids. The V gene lost 2 bases and the J gene lost 1 base, with 14 bases spanning the gap. CDR3 residues: CASSLPDTPLNYGYTF. The CDR3 nucleotides read TGTGCCAGCAGCTTACCTGATACTCCCCTTAACTATGGCTACACCTTC.

This clone has just a few counts. The chain recombines TRBV4-3 with TRBJ1-5, with D perhaps TRBD1 (5 bases). V was shortened by 4 bases and J by 4 bases, with 14 bases between the two germline ends. The CDR3 is 15 amino acids. Germline CDR1 reads LGHNA; CDR2 reads YSLEER. CDR3 nucleotide sequence: TGCGCCAGCAGCCCGACAGTTTTAGGGAATCAGCCCCAGCATTTT. This encodes CASSPTVLGNQPQHF.

The chain couples TRBV29-1 to TRBJ2-1, with 8 bases fitting TRBD2. Germline CDR1 and CDR2: SQVTM and ANQGSEA. The CDR3 is 16 amino acids. V lost 1 base, J lost 4 bases, and 9 bases stayed unmatched. The CDR3 DNA is TGCAGCGTTGAAGGACCCAGCGGGGGAGGATACAATGAGCAGTTCTTC. This encodes CSVEGPSGGGYNEQFF.